The T cell receptor beta chain under discussion was sequenced for a study of T-cell reconstitution after alpha-beta-depleted transplantation in children. Library preparation (for TCRbeta) was performed with unique molecular identifiers. Via MiXCR, TCRdb re-called the PCR reads, giving one row per CDR3 protein. The table shows 65,000 to 75,000 distinct CDR3 sequences, with 4.9% occurring only once. Study results and caveats: It was newly produced T cells that mostly accounted for T-cell counts and diversity one year after transplant. Alpha-beta T cells present about two months after transplant were reported to originate from several hundred expanded graft clones. Recipient T cells and thymic progenitors that survived gave rise to the high TCRbeta diversity observed at day 60 in some patients.

This clonotype was seen ten or more times. What it binds is unknown. V lost 2 bases and J lost 3, with 12 bases in between. This CDR3 spans 15 amino acids. The TCR was taken from a boy in the first two years of life who had a stem cell transplant for acute myeloid leukemia, so the T cells may come from the graft donor. The chain employs TRBV12-3 or TRBV12-4 and TRBJ2-3; D may correspond to TRBD1 or TRBD2 (5 bases each). Sequencing used PBMCs, mostly from graft donor cells, obtained 180 days after TCRalphabeta/CD19-depleted stem cell transplant. DNA for the CDR3: TGTGCCAGCAGTTTATGGGGGAGCGGAACAGATACGCAGTATTTT. It translates to CASSLWGSGTDTQYF.